This entry concerns a single T cell receptor (beta chain). These data are taken from a study of shared clonotypes between healthy human individuals. Looking at the study overall: The cohort comprised a couple of women and a few men. Their ages spanned 18 to 49 years.

This was a deep-level run. Repertoires were generated with immunoSEQ multiplex PCR, while TCRdb's copy carries only in-frame clones and drops some. The sample lists approximately 1.5 million clones, approximately 98.5% occurring once. Germline assignment: CDR1 MDHEN and CDR2 SYDVKM. This CDR3 region has 13 residues. Trimming stripped 5 bases from V and 4 bases from J, with 11 bases between. V usage is TRBV28 and J usage is TRBJ1-2; tentative D call: TRBD1 (6 bases). The sequence came from a man aged 30-40 years in good health. Sequencing was performed on naive CD4+ T cells sorted from blood. The sample's subset: CD45RA+ positively selected. DNA of the CDR3: TGTGCCAGCAGTACCGGACAGATCTATGGCTACACCTTC. Translation: CASSTGQIYGYTF.